This T cell receptor beta chain was documented in a study of T cell changes during pregnancy in multiple sclerosis. There are 15 residues in the CDR3. CDR1 and CDR2 (germline): SEHNR, FQNEAQ (reference sequence). After removal of 5 bases from V and 5 bases from J, the junction contained 7 bases not matched to a gene. In its sample, this clone was seen once. The repertoire was sequenced with immunoSEQ multiplex PCR; TCRdb's copy has only in-frame clones and lacks some. The data show 80,000 to 100,000 clones, with almost 95% seen just once and 2.6% held by the top ten. The input for sequencing was peripheral blood, taken in the first trimester of pregnancy. This TCR was sampled from a female donor with multiple sclerosis, enrolled in a pregnancy study. The J gene is TRBJ2-7, the V gene TRBV7-9, with 12 positions matching TRBD2. The CDR3 loop reads CASSLRLAGADEQYF. As DNA, the CDR3 is TGTGCCAGCAGCCTCAGACTAGCGGGAGCAGACGAGCAGTACTTC. The variable domain in full, completed from reference TRBV7-9 and TRBJ2-7, reads DTGVSQNPRHKITKRGQNVTFRCDPISEHNRLYWYRQTLGQGPEFLTYFQNEAQLEKSRLLSDRFSAERPKGSFSTLEIQRTEQGDSAMYLCASSLRLAGADEQYFGPGTRLTVT.